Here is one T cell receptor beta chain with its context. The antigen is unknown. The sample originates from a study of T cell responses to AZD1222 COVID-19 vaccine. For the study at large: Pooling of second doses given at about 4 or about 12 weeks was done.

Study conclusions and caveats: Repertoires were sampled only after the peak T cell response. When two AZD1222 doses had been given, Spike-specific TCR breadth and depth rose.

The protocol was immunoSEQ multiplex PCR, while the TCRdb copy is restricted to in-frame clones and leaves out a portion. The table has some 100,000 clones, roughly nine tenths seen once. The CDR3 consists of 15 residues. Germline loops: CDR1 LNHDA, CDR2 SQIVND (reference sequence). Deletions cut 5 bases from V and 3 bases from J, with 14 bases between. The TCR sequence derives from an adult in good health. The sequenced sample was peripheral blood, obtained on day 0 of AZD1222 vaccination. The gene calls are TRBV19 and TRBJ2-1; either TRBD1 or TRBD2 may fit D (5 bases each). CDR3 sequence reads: CASSLPGDHYNEQFF. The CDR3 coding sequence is TGTGCCAGTAGTCTACCCGGGGACCACTACAATGAGCAGTTCTTC.